This T cell receptor beta chain was sequenced for a study of cytomegalovirus exposure and HLA in healthy donors. The PCR contained 60 Vbeta and 13 Jbeta primers. The table came from immunoSEQ multiplex PCR; TCRdb's copy has only in-frame clones and leaves some out. The top ten clones hold roughly 8.4% of a sample with about 120,000 clones, approximately 70% of them seen once. This clone was detected only a few times. Its antigen is undetermined. Whole-study results and caveats: The authors later found most CMV-associated TCR beta chains appeared HLA-restricted. CMV serostatus was the only immune exposure information that was available.

The CDR3 covers 14 residues. Germline V lookup: CDR1 SQVTM, CDR2 ANQGSEA. V trimming: 3 bases; J trimming: 3 bases; junction bases outside the gene matches: 2. The chain links TRBV29-1 to TRBJ2-1; 10 nucleotides match TRBD2. This receptor was identified in a man aged 25-45 years in good health and CMV-seropositive. The sequencing input was PBMCs. The CDR3 DNA sequence: TGCAGCGTTGACCGGACTAGCGGCTACAATGAGCAGTTCTTC. It encodes CSVDRTSGYNEQFF.